The rows below give T cell receptor beta chains drawn from one sample of a study of blood T cell repertoires in COVID-19. Clones were sequenced by immunoSEQ multiplex PCR, and TCRdb holds only the in-frame ones, with some missing. The sample has over 150,000 clones; around 84% are singletons. Sequencing was performed on peripheral blood. All receptors derive from a man aged 50 to 59 with active or convalescent COVID-19. Each CDR3 is given with its conserved first and last residue. D genes are given only for firm matches. Expanded clones are given a class, and other clones once, few, many or no size at all.

v_call	d_call	j_call	clone_size	cdr3_nt	cdr3_aa
TRBV7-9	-	TRBJ1-5	-	TGTGCCAGCAGCTTAAGTTGGCGGCAAGATCAGCCCCAGCATTTT	CASSLSWRQDQPQHF
TRBV19	TRBD1	TRBJ1-2	once	TGTGCCAGTAGTTCGACAGGGGGCGCGATTCGTGGCTACACCTTC	CASSSTGGAIRGYTF
TRBV30	TRBD2	TRBJ2-3	-	TGTGCCTGGGGACTAGCGGGAGATACGCAGTATTTT	CAWGLAGDTQYF
TRBV16	TRBD2	TRBJ2-3	once	TGTGCCAGCAGCCAATATTTGAGTAGCGGGGGAACAGATACGCAGTATTTT	CASSQYLSSGGTDTQYF
TRBV2	-	TRBJ2-5	-	TGTGCCAGCAGTTTACAAGAGACCCAGTACTTC	CASSLQETQYF
TRBV6-4	TRBD1	TRBJ1-5	-	TGTGCCAGCAGTCAGGGGGCCGGTCAGCCCCAGCATTTT	CASSQGAGQPQHF
TRBV21-1	-	TRBJ1-5	few	TGTGCCAGCAGCATACACAGAGACGGACTTAGCAATCAGCCCCAGCATTTT	CASSIHRDGLSNQPQHF
TRBV5-1	TRBD2	TRBJ2-3	-	TGCGCCAGCAGCTTGGCCCCTTGGACTAGCGGGAGTTACACAGATACGCAGTATTTT	CASSLAPWTSGSYTDTQYF
TRBV21-1	-	TRBJ2-2	-	TGTGCCAGCAGCAACAGGGGCAAAACCGGGGAGCTGTTTTTT	CASSNRGKTGELFF
TRBV28	-	TRBJ1-5	-	TGTGCCAGCGTAGCAGGGCAGGGAGGTCAGCCCCAGCATTTT	CASVAGQGGQPQHF
TRBV2	TRBD1	TRBJ2-5	once	TGTGCCAGCCCCGAGTCGGGCAGGGGGGAGACCCAGTACTTC	CASPESGRGETQYF
TRBV25-1	-	TRBJ2-3	-	TGTGCCAGCAGTACACGACTAGAAAGCACAGATACGCAGTATTTT	CASSTRLESTDTQYF
TRBV27	-	TRBJ1-4	-	TGTGCCAGCAGAACCCTCGGGGTGGCTAATGAAAAACTGTTTTTT	CASRTLGVANEKLFF
TRBV12-5	TRBD1	TRBJ1-6	few	TGTGCTAGTGGTTTGAGTACAGGGGTGGGATCACCCCTCCACTTT	CASGLSTGVGSPLHF
TRBV7-8	TRBD1	TRBJ2-5	-	TGTGCCAGCAGCTGGCCGGGACAGCAAGAGACCCAGTACTTC	CASSWPGQQETQYF
TRBV7-2	-	TRBJ1-2	-	TGTGCCAGCAGCTTAAATGGCCAGGGGACGACCTATGGCTACACCTTC	CASSLNGQGTTYGYTF
TRBV2	TRBD2	TRBJ2-2	few	TGTGCCAGCAGAGGTCTAGCGGGGGGGAACGGGGAGCTGTTTTTT	CASRGLAGGNGELFF
TRBV9	-	TRBJ2-2	few	TGTGCCAGCAGCGTCTCCGGGTCCTCAACCGGGGAGCTGTTTTTT	CASSVSGSSTGELFF
TRBV5-8	-	TRBJ1-2	-	TGTGCCAGCAGTGAGGGATCCTATGGCTACACCTTC	CASSEGSYGYTF
TRBV7-9	-	TRBJ1-6	-	TGTGCCAGCAGCTTGGGGGCCGGGGGGTATAATTCACCCCTCCACTTT	CASSLGAGGYNSPLHF
TRBV24-1	-	TRBJ2-3	-	TGTGCCACCAGTGATAGGGGTTTCAACACAGATACGCAGTATTTT	CATSDRGFNTDTQYF
TRBV3-1/TRBV3-2	-	TRBJ1-1	-	TGTGCCAGCAGCCGGGGCTCGGGCACTGAAGCTTTCTTT	CASSRGSGTEAFF
TRBV6-5	TRBD1	TRBJ1-5	-	TGTGCCAGCAGATTGGACAGGTCTAACAATCAGCCCCAGCATTTT	CASRLDRSNNQPQHF
TRBV5-5	TRBD1	TRBJ1-6	-	TGTGCCAGCAGCCCACAGACAGGGAGCTCCTATAATTCACCCCTCCACTTT	CASSPQTGSSYNSPLHF
TRBV5-8	TRBD1	TRBJ1-6	-	TGTGCCAGCAGCGGGACAGGTTGGAACAATTCACCCCTCCACTTT	CASSGTGWNNSPLHF
TRBV5-6	-	TRBJ2-1	-	TGTGCCAGCAGCACGAGGGTCAATGAGCAGTTCTTC	CASSTRVNEQFF
TRBV2	-	TRBJ2-3	-	TGTGCCAGCAGTGCCCGTATGGGCCTAAATACGCAGTATTTT	CASSARMGLNTQYF
TRBV2	-	TRBJ1-1	-	TGTGCCAGCAACCTACAGGGACCGAACACTGAAGCTTTCTTT	CASNLQGPNTEAFF
TRBV5-4	-	TRBJ1-2	-	TGTGCCAGCAGCCTTTCCTACAGGGATGGCTACACCTTC	CASSLSYRDGYTF
TRBV24-1	-	TRBJ1-5	-	TGTGCCACCAGTGACTACGACAAAGGGCCCCAGCATTTT	CATSDYDKGPQHF
TRBV7-2	-	TRBJ2-1	-	TGTGCCAGCAGCTTAGTTGTGGAGGCTGAGCAGTTCTTC	CASSLVVEAEQFF
TRBV4-2	-	TRBJ1-2	once	TGTGCCAGCAGCCAAGACCGTGGGGGGAGAGGCTACACCTTC	CASSQDRGGRGYTF
TRBV19	-	TRBJ1-5	once	TGTGCCAGCACGGAGGGGTTTCAGCCCCAGCATTTT	CASTEGFQPQHF
TRBV19	TRBD1	TRBJ2-1	-	TGTGCCAGTAGTATGTTTGGGACAGGGCTCTTCTCCTACAATGAGCAGTTCTTC	CASSMFGTGLFSYNEQFF
TRBV5-1	TRBD2	TRBJ2-7	-	TGCGCCAGCAGCTTCGCTCCGGGGGGGAGCACCCGCCTCGCCCACGAGCAGTACTTC	CASSFAPGGSTRLAHEQYF
TRBV3-1/TRBV3-2	-	TRBJ2-7	-	TGTGCCAGCAGCCAAACGACAGCGTCCGAGCAGTACTTC	CASSQTTASEQYF
TRBV25-1	-	TRBJ1-1	-	TGTGCCAGCAGTGAACTCGTGAACACTGAAGCTTTCTTT	CASSELVNTEAFF
TRBV28	-	TRBJ1-1	once	TGTGCCAGCAGTTCGAGAGGGCGCGGTGAAGCTTTCTTT	CASSSRGRGEAFF
TRBV5-4	-	TRBJ2-7	few	TGTGCCAGCAGCTTGGATGGCAACTCCTACGAGCAGTACTTC	CASSLDGNSYEQYF
TRBV5-4	TRBD1	TRBJ2-2	-	TGTGCCAGCAGCATGAGACAGGGTGGAGACACCGGGGAGCTGTTTTTT	CASSMRQGGDTGELFF
TRBV6-2/TRBV6-3	-	TRBJ1-2	-	TGTGCCAGCAGTTACGACCAGACACAGGCTAACTATGGCTACACCTTC	CASSYDQTQANYGYTF
TRBV7-9	-	TRBJ2-5	-	TGTGCCAGCAGCCGCGGGACCGCGCAAGAGACCCAGTACTTC	CASSRGTAQETQYF
TRBV11-1	TRBD2	TRBJ2-7	many	TGTGCCAGCAGCTTATTGAGCGGGATCGACGAGCAGTACTTC	CASSLLSGIDEQYF